Below, one TCR beta chain is given with its context. This clonotype has a handful of counts. No cognate antigen has been identified for it. No per-base quality is available; no much larger clone lies one base away. The data belong to a study of T cells after yellow fever vaccination (dated by TCRdb to the late 2010s). With respect to the entire study: Libraries from fractions with low cell numbers were prepared with the SMART-Seq v4 Ultra Low Input RNA kit. To track T-cell clones before and after primary and booster YFV17D yellow fever vaccination, bulk TCR alpha and beta repertoires were sequenced longitudinally. Two healthy male donors, one aged 18 to 30 and one aged 30 to 39 years, were included in the cohort. Blood was drawn at multiple timepoints before and after primary and secondary immunization, with bulk PBMC replicates and cell subsets isolated.

The treatment or condition label of this sample denotes: live attenuated yellow fever vaccine strain. A standard Ficoll-Paque protocol was used to isolate PBMCs from peripheral blood. Dynabeads CD4 and CD8 positive selection kits were used to isolate CD4 and CD8 T-cell fractions. TriZol was used to extract RNA from bulk PBMCs, CD4 and CD8 fractions, and dextramer-positive and dextramer-negative fractions. Results the study describes overall, beyond this receptor: Computational filtering was required because FACS-sorted repertoires could contain abundant contaminating clonotypes from the bulk population. Because the study included only a couple of donors, the extent to which the findings can be generalized is limited. After the booster, most clones that had expanded after primary vaccination were detected again (around 97% of CD4 and under 90% of CD8), suggesting broad maintenance of memory. A small share of clonotypes was detected in both CD4 and CD8 compartments, with the overlap likely arising from convergent recombination. Compared with the primary T-cell response, the secondary T-cell response was weaker but faster, peaking on day 5 rather than day 15.

V loses 6 bases of germline sequence and J loses 2 bases, and the interval between the two ends is 22 bases. CDR1 and CDR2 are read off the germline V gene (reference sequence) as DFQATT and SNEGSKA. Measured from the cysteine to the phenylalanine, the CDR3 is 16 residues long. The CDR3 DNA has 48 bases and is translated from base 1. TCR cDNA was synthesized by 5'RACE template switching, through which a universal primer site and unique molecular identifiers were introduced. Priming of cDNA synthesis was performed from both the TCR alpha and TCR beta constant segments. Library amplification involved two PCR steps, and the second step added sample barcodes and sequencing adapters. Sequencing of the libraries was done on either Illumina HiSeq 2500 (2x100 bp) or NovaSeq (2x150 bp). The published analysis was carried out like this. Reads were demultiplexed and collapsed into UMI consensus sequences with MIGEC, and V(D)J alignment was performed with MiXCR. Vaccine-responding clonotypes were identified with edgeR using replicate PBMC samples, with FDR below 0.01 and a log2 fold change above 5 up to day 15 being required. Bulk clonotypes were assigned CD4 or CD8 identity according to which sequenced CD4 or CD8 repertoire held them at higher abundance. TCRdb reprocessed the public reads (quality trimming at Q25 with fastp, clone calling with MiXCR) and kept in-frame beta chains. Every distinct CDR3 protein forms one entry, paired with its most common genes and DNA. The V and J calls reflect TCRdb's pipeline rather than the authors' work. This sample holds roughly 180,000 distinct CDR3 sequences; 5.5% to 8% were observed only once. The leading ten clones occupy under 3% of the sample.

The V gene is TRBV20-1 and the J gene is TRBJ2-5; the D gene is tentatively TRBD1 or TRBD2, each matching 6 bases. This clonotype was sampled from a man between 18 and 29 years old who received the YFV17D yellow fever vaccine. The sequencing here drew on CD4+ T cells sorted from PBMCs, taken on the day of the first yellow fever vaccination. The DNA reads as follows: TGCAGTGCCCAGCCGCTTGGGGGGCGGGTTCAAGAGACCCAGTACTTC. Translated, this is CSAQPLGGRVQETQYF.